The 26 T cell receptor beta chains below come from one sample, sequenced in a study of CD8 T cells in ankylosing spondylitis. General study results and limits: Seemingly characteristic of ankylosing spondylitis blood was a TCR beta motif consisting of 7 or 8 highly homologous variants.

MiXCR, run by TCRdb on the 5' RACE reads, gives a single entry per CDR3 protein. The sample yields about 540,000 distinct CDR3 sequences, approximately 12% seen once. Their recognized antigens are unknown. Sequencing was carried out using blood, either unsorted or a sorted T cell fraction (not recorded which). The source is a male donor with ankylosing spondylitis.

This clonotype turned up a few times. The V call is TRBV20-1, the J call TRBJ1-6; maybe TRBD1 (6 bases). V lost 5 bases, J lost 7 bases, and 12 bases lay in between. The germline V gene has CDR1 DFQATT and CDR2 SNEGSKA (reference sequence). The CDR3 has 13 residues. CDR3 in DNA: TGCAGTGCTTTCCGGACAGCAAATTCACCCCTCCACTTT. Encoded protein: CSAFRTANSPLHF.

The chain links TRBV28 to TRBJ2-1, with a possible D match to TRBD2 (5 bases). The CDR3 spans 17 residues. V was cut by 8 bases and J by 7 bases, with 27 bases left in between. The germline gives CDR1 MDHEN, CDR2 SYDVKM. CDR3 protein: CASGPWVLSGRSNEQFF. CDR3 DNA: TGTGCCAGCGGCCCCTGGGTCCTCAGCGGCCGGTCAAATGAGCAGTTCTTC.

The V gene is TRBV28, the J gene TRBJ2-7; 8 bases are a match to TRBD2. The CDR3 length is 14 residues. The V gene's germline CDR1 is MDHEN and CDR2 SYDVKM. Trimming took 3 bases from V and 7 from J; bases not matched to a gene: 8. CDR3 bases: TGTGCCAGCAGTTTGGGAGCGGGAGTGGAGGAGCAGTACTTC. This translates into CASSLGAGVEEQYF.

This clonotype was recorded a few times. The V gene is TRBV12-3 or TRBV12-4, the J gene TRBJ2-1, with D perhaps TRBD2 (5 bases). The CDR3 length is 14 residues. V shed 3 bases and J shed 7 bases, with 13 bases lying between them. The CDR3 region is CASSLERNRNEQFF. The CDR3 bases are TGTGCCAGCAGTTTGGAGCGGAATCGGAATGAGCAGTTCTTC.

The V and J genes are TRBV12-3 or TRBV12-4 and TRBJ1-5; 7 bases agree with TRBD1. V shed 3 bases and J 3 bases; nucleotides not matched to a gene: 8. The CDR3 length is 16 residues. The chain's CDR3 is CASSFWGTAFNQPQHF. CDR3 nucleotides: TGTGCCAGCAGTTTTTGGGGGACAGCGTTCAATCAGCCCCAGCATTTT.

There are many counts of this clonotype. The chain is built from TRBV5-1 and TRBJ2-1; D might be TRBD1 or TRBD2, each matching 5 bases. Trimming took off 2 bases at V and 7 bases at J, with 10 bases between the two ends. Germline-derived CDR1 and CDR2 are SGHRS and YFSETQ. There are 13 residues in the CDR3. The CDR3 sequence: CASSFSEGNEQFF. Here the CDR3 DNA reads TGCGCCAGCAGCTTTAGCGAGGGGAATGAGCAGTTCTTC.

This clonotype was detected only a few times. The gene calls are TRBV10-3 and TRBJ2-7, with 10 bases fitting TRBD1. CDR3 length: 14 residues. Germline-derived CDR1 and CDR2 are ENHRY and SYGVKD. V was pared by 6 bases and J by 2 bases, with 4 bases of the junction left unmatched. The CDR3 DNA reads TGTGCCATCAGGACCGGGACAGGGGCCTACGAGCAGTACTTC. It translates to CAIRTGTGAYEQYF.

The chain couples TRBV20-1 to TRBJ2-7; 11 nucleotides line up with TRBD2. Germline V lookup: CDR1 DFQATT, CDR2 SNEGSKA (reference sequence). Trimming removed 6 bases from V and 0 bases from J; junction bases left unmatched: 7. The length of the CDR3 is 15 residues. CDR3: CSAALTSGTSYEQYF. Here the CDR3 DNA reads TGCAGTGCAGCCCTGACTAGCGGGACCTCCTACGAGCAGTACTTC.

The sample holds many counts of this clonotype. The chain employs TRBV7-9 and TRBJ2-2, with D perhaps matching TRBD1 (6 bases). Germline V CDR1 and CDR2: SEHNR, FQNEAQ (reference sequence). V lost 5 bases to trimming and J lost 7 bases, with 23 bases between them. This CDR3 is built from 17 residues. The CDR3 nucleotides read TGTGCCAGCAGCGACATACTCGCAGGGGTTATGGACGGGGAGCTGTTTTTT. Translation: CASSDILAGVMDGELFF.

This clonotype was detected ten times or more. V and J are TRBV5-1 and TRBJ2-7; D is unresolved. V dropped 0 bases and J dropped 1 base, with 8 bases sitting between them. Germline V gives CDR1 SGHRS, CDR2 YFSETQ. This CDR3 has 14 residues. Written as DNA, the CDR3 is TGCGCCAGCAGCTTGGGGTGCAGATCCTACGAGCAGTACGTC. Protein product: CASSLGCRSYEQYV.

This clonotype was detected ten times or more. V is TRBV5-1 and J is TRBJ2-2; the D gene is possibly TRBD1 (6 bases). CDR1 and CDR2 from the germline V gene are SGHRS and YFSETQ. Trimming left V 6 bases short and J 5 bases short, with 14 bases between. The CDR3 runs to 14 residues. The CDR3 region is CASTLQGITGELFF. The CDR3 DNA follows: TGCGCCAGCACCCTACAGGGTATAACCGGGGAGCTGTTTTTT.

This clonotype has just a few counts. The V gene is TRBV20-1, the J gene TRBJ2-4, with D perhaps given as TRBD1 or TRBD2 (5 bases each). Germline V lookup: CDR1 DFQATT, CDR2 SNEGSKA (reference sequence). The CDR3 runs to 14 residues. The V gene lost 0 bases and the J gene lost 9 bases, with 15 bases spanning the gap. CDR3 in DNA: TGCAGTGCTAGAGACTCCCGGGGCCTGGGCATTCAGTACTTC. This codes for CSARDSRGLGIQYF.

The V and J genes are TRBV20-1 and TRBJ2-5; maybe TRBD1 (5 bases). The CDR3 extends over 12 amino acids. V shed 5 bases and J shed 5 bases, with 12 bases lying between them. Germline lookup yields CDR1 DFQATT and CDR2 SNEGSKA (reference sequence). CDR3 sequence: CSAGARSETQYF. In DNA, the CDR3 is TGCAGTGCTGGGGCGAGGTCGGAGACCCAGTACTTC.

On this clonotype itself: With a much larger clone just one base away, this may be a read error. The chain joins TRBV7-9 to TRBJ2-1; 13 bases are shared with TRBD2. Trimming removed 1 base from V and 8 bases from J; junction bases left unmatched: 8. This CDR3 has 17 amino acids. From germline, CDR1 is SEHNR and CDR2 FQNEAQ (reference sequence). The CDR3 region is CASSLGRTSGSLYEQFF. As DNA, the CDR3 is TGTGCCAGCAGCTTAGGGAGGACTAGCGGGAGTCTGTATGAGCAGTTCTTC.

This chain joins TRBV27 and TRBJ1-5; D is perhaps TRBD1 (6 bases). Germline CDR1 MNHEY, CDR2 SMNVEV (reference sequence). Trimming took off 5 bases at V and 5 bases at J, with 16 bases between the two ends. The CDR3 contains 15 residues. CDR3 nucleotide sequence: TGTGCCAGCAGTCTCCTACGGGGGGCGGATCAGCCCCAGCATTTT. Its translation is CASSLLRGADQPQHF.

This clonotype was seen more than once but under ten times. The chain uses TRBV25-1 and TRBJ2-1; D not resolved. The CDR3 contains 14 residues. Trimming left V 1 base short and J 6 bases short, with 10 bases between. From germline, CDR1 is MGHDK and CDR2 SYGVNS. CDR3 loop: CASSESVGINEQFF. The CDR3 region has the DNA TGTGCCAGCAGTGAATCTGTCGGAATCAATGAGCAGTTCTTC.

The CDR3 DNA follows: TGCGCCAGCAGCTTACTCGGAGGGGGCTTAGAGGAGACCCAGTACTTC. It yields the protein CASSLLGGGLEETQYF. This chain connects TRBV5-1 to TRBJ2-5; tentatively, D is TRBD1 (7 bases). The CDR3 has 16 residues. Germline V lookup: CDR1 SGHRS, CDR2 YFSETQ. The V and J ends lost 2 bases and 5 bases respectively, with 19 bases between them.

This chain connects TRBV4-2 to TRBJ2-7; TRBD2 agrees at 9 bases. V shed 1 base and J 3 bases; nucleotides not matched to a gene: 10. Germline V gene sequence: CDR1 LGHNA, CDR2 YNFKEQ. The CDR3 is 17 residues long. The CDR3 coding sequence is TGTGCCAGCAGCCAAGGGCTCGGGACTAGCTTTGTCTACGAGCAGTACTTC. It translates to CASSQGLGTSFVYEQYF.

This clonotype appeared a few times. The chain employs TRBV20-1 and TRBJ1-1; TRBD1 agrees at 9 bases. Germline loops: CDR1 DFQATT, CDR2 SNEGSKA (reference sequence). The CDR3 is 12 amino acids. V shed 5 bases and J 3 bases; nucleotides not matched to a gene: 1. CDR3: CSADRGDTEAFF. The CDR3 nucleotides are TGCAGTGCTGACAGGGGGGACACTGAAGCTTTCTTT.

The CDR3 sequence is CASSPVTAVNTIYF. The CDR3 nucleotides read TGTGCCAGCAGTCCCGTGACAGCGGTAAACACCATATATTTT. The gene calls are TRBV12-3 or TRBV12-4 and TRBJ1-3; a weak D match, TRBD1 (5 bases). The CDR3 has 14 amino acids. V gave up 5 bases and J gave up 6 bases, with 14 bases separating them.

Here the CDR3 reads CSARTSGINTDTQYF. CDR3 coding DNA: TGCAGTGCTAGAACTAGCGGCATCAACACAGATACGCAGTATTTT. The chain combines TRBV20-1 with TRBJ2-3, with 8 nucleotides matching TRBD2. V was clipped by 2 bases and J by 2 bases; unmatched bases: 6. The length of the CDR3 is 15 residues. The V gene's germline CDR1 is DFQATT and CDR2 SNEGSKA (reference sequence).

This clonotype was counted many times. The J gene is TRBJ2-2, the V gene TRBV5-1; 9 nucleotides align to TRBD1. The V gene's germline CDR1 is SGHRS and CDR2 YFSETQ. With 5 bases clipped from V and 10 bases from J, the junction kept 9 bases outside the gene matches. The CDR3 covers 14 residues. This chain's CDR3 is CASRPDRGSVELFF. CDR3 sequence (DNA): TGCGCCAGCAGGCCGGACAGGGGATCTGTGGAGCTGTTTTTT.

The chain recombines TRBV20-1 with TRBJ1-5; TRBD1 matches 8 bases. From germline, CDR1 is DFQATT and CDR2 SNEGSKA (reference sequence). J gave up 4 bases and V 0 bases, and 17 bases lay outside the gene matches. This CDR3 has 19 amino acids. The CDR3 nucleotides are TGCAGTGCTAGAGATAGTAGGCAGGGGGCTTTGTTGTGGAATCAGCCCCAGCATTTT. This encodes CSARDSRQGALLWNQPQHF.

This clonotype was observed a few times. This chain joins TRBV6-5 and TRBJ2-7, with 12 bases matching TRBD1. Germline V gives CDR1 MNHEY, CDR2 SVGAGI. Trimming took 3 bases from V and 5 from J; bases not matched to a gene: 5. CDR3 length: 15 amino acids. The CDR3 loop is CASSYGTGGYDEQYV. The CDR3 DNA sequence: TGTGCCAGCAGTTATGGGACAGGGGGCTATGACGAGCAGTACGTC.

This clonotype was seen a handful of times. V usage is TRBV27 and J usage is TRBJ2-7, with 10 positions matching TRBD1. This CDR3 is built from 14 residues. V dropped 6 bases and J dropped 5; count of bases not matched to a gene: 7. The germline CDR1 and CDR2 sequences are MNHEY and SMNVEV (reference sequence). CDR3: CASSPGTGVHEQYF. For the CDR3, the DNA is TGTGCCAGCAGCCCGGGGACAGGGGTCCACGAGCAGTACTTC.

This clonotype was counted only a few times. The rearrangement links TRBV10-3 to TRBJ1-3; D is unresolved. With 4 bases removed from V and 0 bases from J, the gap between germline ends came to 13 bases. The CDR3 has 16 amino acids. Germline V lookup: CDR1 ENHRY, CDR2 SYGVKD. The CDR3 coding sequence is TGTGCCATCAGTGGGGATCTCCTAGGCTCTGGAAACACCATATATTTT. Its translation is CAISGDLLGSGNTIYF.